One and the same sample provided the 18 T cell receptor beta chains below, sequenced in a study of cytomegalovirus exposure and HLA in healthy donors. It was with 60 Vbeta and 13 Jbeta primers that the PCR ran. Assay: immunoSEQ multiplex PCR; the TCRdb copy retains only in-frame clones and omits some. The data hold over 150,000 clones, with about 80% observed a single time. Source material: PBMCs. The origin of the receptors is a woman in her thirties or forties in good health and CMV-seronegative.

The V gene is TRBV13, the J gene TRBJ1-2; maybe TRBD1 (5 bases). The V end lost 0 bases, the J end lost 2 bases, and 7 bases lay between the germline ends. Germline CDR1 PRHDT, CDR2 FYEKMQ (reference sequence). CDR3 size: 14 residues. CDR3 bases: TGTGCCAGCAGCTTAGGAGCAGGGAACTATGGCTACACCTTC. Translation: CASSLGAGNYGYTF.

This clone was observed a single time. The chain recombines TRBV7-2 with TRBJ1-2, with TRBD1 as a possible D gene (6 bases). V lost 4 bases and J lost 3, with 9 bases in between. This CDR3 is built from 13 residues. From germline, CDR1 is SGHTA and CDR2 FQGNSA. The CDR3 DNA reads TGTGCCAGCAGCTCCCGGACAGACTATGGCTACACCTTC. Translating it yields CASSSRTDYGYTF.

V is TRBV7-9 and J is TRBJ1-5; D is possibly TRBD1 (6 bases). CDR1 is SEHNR and CDR2 is FQNEAQ in the germline V gene (reference sequence). This CDR3 region has 15 residues. The V and J ends lost 5 bases and 0 bases respectively, with 11 bases between them. The CDR3 is CASSEDSYSNQPQHF. CDR3 in DNA: TGTGCCAGCAGCGAGGACAGCTATAGCAATCAGCCCCAGCATTTT.

V gene TRBV18 combines with J gene TRBJ2-5; D not resolved. Trimming pared 2 bases from V and 3 bases from J, leaving 4 bases between. Germline V gene sequence: CDR1 KGHSH, CDR2 LQKENI. The CDR3 has 12 amino acids. This CDR3 is CASSPTEETQYF. The CDR3 nucleotides are TGTGCCAGCTCACCAACAGAAGAGACCCAGTACTTC.

The table lists this clone with a count of one. The V and J genes are TRBV5-8 and TRBJ2-7, with 9 nucleotides matching TRBD2. The V segment lost 4 bases and the J segment 0 bases; nucleotides outside the gene matches: 5. The CDR3 has 15 amino acids. The V gene's germline CDR1 is SGHTS and CDR2 YDEGEE. CDR3 in DNA: TGTGCCAGCAGCGGGCGACTAGCGGTCTCCTACGAGCAGTACTTC. It specifies CASSGRLAVSYEQYF.

The chain is built from TRBV6-1 and TRBJ1-2; 7 nucleotides agree with TRBD1. After removal of 10 bases from V and 2 bases from J, the junction contained 13 bases not matched to a gene. The CDR3 is made up of 15 amino acids. In germline, CDR1 is MNHNS, CDR2 SASEGT. CDR3 nucleotide sequence: TGTGCCACCCGATGGGGATTACAGGGGAACTATGGCTACACCTTC. Translating it yields CATRWGLQGNYGYTF.

This clone was seen only a few times. The chain couples TRBV28 to TRBJ2-7; D possibly corresponds to TRBD1 (5 bases). CDR3 length: 14 residues. V shed 2 bases and J shed 3 bases, with 11 bases lying between them. The germline CDR1 and CDR2 sequences are MDHEN and SYDVKM. The CDR3 loop reads CASSLERGLYEQYF. Here the CDR3 DNA reads TGTGCCAGCAGTTTAGAAAGGGGCCTCTACGAGCAGTACTTC.

This clone has only one observation. V is TRBV5-1 and J is TRBJ1-4; 10 positions match TRBD1. From germline, CDR1 is SGHRS and CDR2 YFSETQ. With 5 bases clipped from V and 6 bases from J, the junction kept 7 bases outside the gene matches. The length of the CDR3 is 15 residues. CDR3 sequence reads: CASRRTGTGDEKLFF. The CDR3 DNA sequence: TGCGCCAGCAGAAGGACCGGGACAGGGGATGAAAAACTGTTTTTT. Full variable domain (missing parts from reference TRBV5-1 and TRBJ1-4): KAGVTQTPRYLIKTRGQQVTLSCSPISGHRSVSWYQQTPGQGLQFLFEYFSETQRNKGNFPGRFSGRQFSNSRSEMNVSTLELGDSALYLCASRRTGTGDEKLFFGSGTQLSVL.

The CDR3: CASSLRGTFADTQYF. The CDR3, as DNA: TGCGCCAGCAGCCTCAGGGGCACTTTTGCAGATACGCAGTATTTT. The chain joins TRBV5-1 to TRBJ2-3; D is possibly TRBD1 (6 bases). Germline lookup yields CDR1 SGHRS and CDR2 YFSETQ. The CDR3 length is 15 residues. Trimming stripped 4 bases from V and 4 bases from J, with 16 bases between.

This rearrangement joins TRBV2 to TRBJ2-1; no clear D. Germline CDR1 reads SNHLY; CDR2 reads FYNNEI. Deletions cut 3 bases from V and 8 bases from J, with 14 bases between. The CDR3 loop spans 14 amino acids. This CDR3 is CASSESVQSHEQFF. Written as DNA, the CDR3 is TGTGCCAGCAGTGAGTCGGTCCAATCCCATGAGCAGTTCTTC.

V is TRBV6-6 and J is TRBJ2-1; TRBD2 matches 11 bases. The germline gives CDR1 MNHNY, CDR2 SVGAGI (reference sequence). V trimming: 11 bases; J trimming: 6 bases; junction bases outside the gene matches: 12. The CDR3 totals 15 residues. CDR3 nucleotides: TGTGCCCACCGACCGGCTAGCGGGAGGCTCAATGAGCAGTTCTTC. Translating it yields CAHRPASGRLNEQFF.

This sequence joins TRBV19 and TRBJ2-6; 7 bases align to TRBD1. The junction had 5 bases not matched to a gene; V was cut back by 8 bases and J by 4 bases. This CDR3 has 14 residues. CDR1 and CDR2 from the germline V gene are LNHDA and SQIVND (reference sequence). This CDR3 reads CASGQVTGANVLTF. The CDR3 coding sequence is TGTGCCAGTGGACAGGTTACCGGGGCCAACGTCCTGACTTTC.

The chain combines TRBV7-9 with TRBJ1-1; the D is unclear. V dropped 3 bases and J dropped 2 bases, with 4 bases sitting between them. This CDR3 spans 12 amino acids. Germline CDR1 and CDR2: SEHNR and FQNEAQ (reference sequence). The CDR3 DNA reads as TGTGCCAGCAGCTTCGTAAACACTGAAGCTTTCTTT. As protein: CASSFVNTEAFF.

The chain has TRBV27 and TRBJ2-3; possible D gene TRBD1, 5 bases. CDR1 is MNHEY, CDR2 SMNVEV, per germline (reference sequence). The length of the CDR3 is 14 residues. V was pared by 6 bases and J by 4 bases, with 14 bases between. CDR3 sequence: CASRQGVRSDTQYF. CDR3 coding DNA: TGTGCCAGCAGACAAGGGGTGAGGTCAGATACGCAGTATTTT.

The V and J genes are TRBV19 and TRBJ2-7, with 7 bases lining up with TRBD2. CDR3 length equals 14 residues. Germline assignment: CDR1 LNHDA and CDR2 SQIVND (reference sequence). The V segment lost 4 bases and the J segment 5 bases; nucleotides outside the gene matches: 8. The CDR3 region is CASSTSAGDHEQYF. The CDR3 nucleotides are TGTGCCAGTAGTACCTCGGCGGGAGACCACGAGCAGTACTTC.

CDR3 protein: CASSLAPGLAGELFF. CDR3 nucleotides: TGCGCCAGCAGCTTGGCCCCGGGACTAGCGGGGGAGCTGTTTTTT. The rearrangement uses TRBV5-1 and TRBJ2-2; TRBD2 agrees at 10 bases. V was clipped by 0 bases and J by 8 bases; unmatched bases: 4. Germline V gene data show CDR1 as SGHRS and CDR2 as YFSETQ. This CDR3 comprises 15 residues.

The chain combines TRBV7-6 with TRBJ2-1, with 14 bases identical to TRBD2. Germline assignment: CDR1 SGHVS and CDR2 FNYEAQ. V shed 5 bases, J shed 7 bases, and the junction held 10 bases outside the gene matches. CDR3 length: 17 amino acids. This CDR3 reads CASSDRPTSGRVNEQFF. CDR3 bases: TGTGCCAGCAGCGACCGCCCGACTAGCGGGAGGGTGAATGAGCAGTTCTTC.

This sequence joins TRBV11-3 and TRBJ2-3, with a possible D match to TRBD2 (6 bases). Germline V CDR1 and CDR2: SGHNT, YENEEA. V was pared by 1 base and J by 10 bases, with 12 bases between. The CDR3 consists of 13 residues. The CDR3 loop reads CASSLAFGRAQYF. The CDR3 region has the DNA TGTGCCAGCAGCTTAGCTTTCGGGAGAGCGCAGTATTTT. The variable domain in full, with the rest retrieved from reference TRBV11-3 and TRBJ2-3, is EAGVVQSPRYKIIEKKQPVAFWCNPISGHNTLYWYLQNLGQGPELLIRYENEEAVDDSQLPKDRFSAERLKGVDSTLKIQPAELGDSAVYLCASSLAFGRAQYFGPGTRLTVL.